This T cell receptor beta chain is drawn from a study of OX40 agonist ivuxolimab in advanced cancers. Across the study: Dose-escalation subjects each had hepatocellular carcinoma, melanoma, renal cell or head and neck cancer. Previous treatment with anti-PD-1, anti-PD-L1 or anti-CTLA-4 therapy was allowed; 40% had received some. In three patients, partial responses were observed, one with hepatocellular carcinoma and two with cutaneous melanoma.

The ends lost 3 bases at V and 0 bases at J; junction bases unmatched: 8. Germline CDR1 MGHRA, CDR2 YSYEKL. This CDR3 is 17 amino acids long. Libraries were prepared by immunoSEQ multiplex PCR; TCRdb keeps only in-frame clonotypes and omits some of them. The data show 60,000 to 100,000 clones, over 85% seen once. The V and J genes are TRBV4-1 and TRBJ1-1, with TRBD1 identical over 9 bases. The sample was CD4+ or CD8+ T cells sorted from blood, taken in a trial of the OX40 agonist ivuxolimab. This sequence originates from an adult with an advanced solid tumor such as melanoma, head and neck, liver or kidney cancer. The CDR3 region has the DNA TGCGCCAGCAGCCATCGTCCCGGGACAGGGATGAACACTGAAGCTTTCTTT. Amino acid sequence: CASSHRPGTGMNTEAFF.